This TCR beta chain was profiled in a study of blood T cell repertoires in COVID-19. Study-wide context: The study drew acute and convalescent COVID-19 samples from the United States, Italy and Spain.

This clone was recorded once. In the original workflow: Reference gene primer amplification in the assay estimated nucleated cell counts. This table comes from immunoSEQ multiplex PCR, and its TCRdb copy is limited to in-frame clones, with some not included. V, J and clone size are those of that table, while D and trimming were read from the DNA. The table records 200,000 to 250,000 clones, around 85% of them present only once. Specimen: peripheral blood. The clonotype was recovered from a woman in her twenties or thirties who had recovered from COVID-19.

This CDR3 is CASRYSIRGGAGYTF. The CDR3 DNA reads TGTGCCAGCAGATACTCGATAAGGGGGGGTGCTGGCTACACCTTC. The chain joins TRBV5-6 to TRBJ1-2; possibly TRBD1 for D (6 bases). Trimming cost V 5 bases and J 7 bases, with 21 bases left between them. This CDR3 has 15 residues. CDR1 and CDR2 (germline): SGHDT, YYEEEE. The full variable domain, completed using reference TRBV5-6 and TRBJ1-2, is DAGVTQSPTHLIKTRGQQVTLRCSPKSGHDTVSWYQQALGQGPQFIFQYYEEEERQRGNFPDRFSGHQFPNYSSELNVNALLLGDSALYLCASRYSIRGGAGYTFGSGTRLTVV.